The source of this T cell receptor (beta chain) is a study of graft-versus-host responses after intestinal transplantation. CDR3 size: 12 residues. Deletions cut 4 bases from V and 3 bases from J, with 9 bases between. The germline gives CDR1 GTSNPN, CDR2 SVGIG (reference sequence). The method was immunoSEQ multiplex PCR; TCRdb's version includes in-frame clones alone and lacks a portion of them. Of about 100,000 clones detected, 87% appear once; the ten largest clones hold over 0.75%. Comments on this clone: What it binds is unknown.

This chain connects TRBV30 to TRBJ1-1; no firm D call. This clonotype was obtained from a human donor who was the organ donor for an intestinal transplant. The sample was unstimulated CD4+ T cells sorted from spleen or lymph node cells, taken before transplant. The DNA of the CDR3 is TGTGCCTGGACCCAGGTGGACACTGAAGCTTTCTTT. It encodes CAWTQVDTEAFF. The full variable domain, with the rest looked up from reference TRBV30 and TRBJ1-1, is SQTIHQWPATLVQPVGSPLSLECTVEGTSNPNLYWYRQAAGRGLQLLFYSVGIGQISSEVPQNLSASRPQDRQFILSSKKLLLSDSGFYLCAWTQVDTEAFFGQGTRLTVV.